Shown below are 8 T cell receptor beta chains from a single sample sequenced in a study of blood T cell repertoires in COVID-19. Using immunoSEQ multiplex PCR, the repertoire was profiled, and TCRdb retains in-frame clones only, with some absent. The data contain under 250,000 clones, around four fifths of them singletons. Specimen: PBMCs or T cells enriched from blood (not recorded which). Source of these receptors: a middle-aged woman who had been exposed to COVID-19.

V usage is TRBV10-3 and J usage is TRBJ1-2; D not resolved. The germline V gene has CDR1 ENHRY and CDR2 SYGVKD. This CDR3 contains 16 residues. V lost 6 bases, J lost 5 bases, and 22 bases lay in between. The CDR3 nucleotides are TGTGCCATCAGCGACGGACTCCTCCTAACTATATATGGCTACACCTTC. Translated, it gives CAISDGLLLTIYGYTF.

This chain links TRBV6-4 with TRBJ2-3; 7 positions match TRBD1. V shed 3 bases and J 2 bases; nucleotides not matched to a gene: 5. This CDR3 spans 15 amino acids. Germline CDR1 is MRHNA and CDR2 is SNTAGT. For the CDR3, the DNA is TGTGCCAGCAGTGATGGCAGGGGGTCCACAGATACGCAGTATTTT. Encoded protein: CASSDGRGSTDTQYF.

J is TRBJ1-2 and V is TRBV15; TRBD1 matches 7 bases. Germline CDR1 LNHNV, CDR2 YYDKDF (reference sequence). CDR3 length equals 14 residues. The ends lost 1 base at V and 7 bases at J; junction bases unmatched: 6. The CDR3 is CATSRGTGAFGYTF. Written as DNA, the CDR3 is TGTGCCACCAGCAGAGGAACAGGGGCCTTTGGCTACACCTTC.

The chain joins TRBV7-2 to TRBJ2-1, with a possible D match to TRBD1 (5 bases). The CDR3 sequence is 15 residues long. Deletions cut 1 base from V and 6 bases from J, with 13 bases between. CDR1 is SGHTA, CDR2 FQGNSA, per germline. The CDR3 DNA is TGTGCCAGCAGCTTAGGGGCCCAGGGCCCCAATGAGCAGTTCTTC. This gives the protein CASSLGAQGPNEQFF.

The chain is built from TRBV2 and TRBJ1-2, with TRBD1 identical over 7 bases. Trimming took 6 bases from V and 4 from J; bases not matched to a gene: 11. CDR1 is SNHLY, CDR2 FYNNEI, per germline. This CDR3 contains 15 residues. DNA for the CDR3: TGTGCCAGCAGACGGACAGGTCCCGGGGGCTATGGCTACACCTTC. Translated, it gives CASRRTGPGGYGYTF.

This chain's CDR3 is CASSKPGTGGGYTF. In DNA form, the CDR3 reads TGTGCCAGCAGCAAACCCGGGACAGGGGGAGGCTACACCTTC. The rearrangement joins TRBV6-5 to TRBJ1-2, with 11 bases that match TRBD1. The CDR3 sequence is 14 residues long. Trimming removed 6 bases from V and 8 bases from J; junction bases left unmatched: 8. Per the germline V gene, CDR1 is MNHEY and CDR2 is SVGAGI.

The chain carries TRBV7-9 and TRBJ2-7, with unresolved D. V was shortened by 2 bases and J by 0 bases, with 5 bases between the two germline ends. This CDR3 contains 13 residues. Germline-derived CDR1 and CDR2 are SEHNR and FQNEAQ (reference sequence). For the CDR3, the DNA is TGTGCCAGCAGCTTACTAGGCTCCTACGAGCAGTACTTC. Protein sequence: CASSLLGSYEQYF.

The chain combines TRBV11-2 with TRBJ2-7; 7 positions agree with TRBD2. Germline V gives CDR1 SGHAT, CDR2 FQNNGV. This CDR3 has 15 residues. The ends lost 3 bases at V and 0 bases at J; junction bases unmatched: 5. The CDR3 protein is CASSFSGESSYEQYF. The CDR3 DNA follows: TGTGCCAGCAGCTTCAGCGGGGAGAGCTCCTACGAGCAGTACTTC.